The T cell receptor beta chain under discussion was sequenced for a study of CD8+ T cells in alopecia areata. Broader study findings: Clonality was higher in lesional than normal scalp, especially in alopecia totalis/universalis.

The CDR3 covers 16 residues. The junction had 8 bases not matched to a gene; V was cut back by 4 bases and J by 4 bases. Germline CDR1 and CDR2: MGHRA and YSYEKL. Alopecia areata patients provided lesional scalp punch biopsies and peripheral blood, both collected for the study. cDNA prepared by RNA extraction and subsequent reverse transcription served as the template for sequencing. The table came from immunoSEQ multiplex PCR; TCRdb's copy has only in-frame clones and leaves some out. The sample shows 220,000 or so clones, approximately 61% of them seen only once. This clone showed up just a few times. Its matching antigen is unknown.

This receptor was obtained from a human donor with alopecia areata. The sequencing used CD4+ T cells sorted from blood, collected at week 0. The chain links TRBV4-1 to TRBJ2-1; 9 bases map to TRBD2. The CDR3, as DNA: TGCGCCAGCAGCCCCGGTAGCGGGAGTTCTTACAATGAGCAGTTCTTC. It encodes CASSPGSGSSYNEQFF.